The 15 T cell receptor beta chains in this list originate from one sample, sequenced in a study of neurological immune-mediated disorders. TCRdb analysed the 5' RACE reads with MiXCR anew, one entry per CDR3 protein. Of fewer than 90,000 distinct CDR3 sequences in the sample, 10% are singletons; the top ten hold approximately 10%. Time point reported: longitudinal time-point 1 (baseline). Sequenced input: PBMCs. The source of these receptors is a man aged 30 to 39 in good health.

The chain links TRBV9 to TRBJ2-7; D possibly uses TRBD1 or TRBD2 (5 bases each). The CDR3 is 15 amino acids. CDR1 is SGDLS, CDR2 YYNGEE, per germline. V gave up 2 bases and J gave up 5 bases, with 17 bases separating them. CDR3: CASSVEPRGPHEQYF. CDR3 sequence (DNA): TGTGCCAGCAGCGTGGAGCCCCGGGGCCCCCACGAGCAGTACTTC.

This clonotype was counted only a few times. This chain joins TRBV7-9 and TRBJ2-5, with D possibly matching TRBD2 (6 bases). Trimming pared 3 bases from V and 4 bases from J, leaving 15 bases between. The CDR3 has 15 residues. Germline lookup yields CDR1 SEHNR and CDR2 FQNEAQ (reference sequence). CDR3 in amino acids: CASSFRSGEGETQYF. The CDR3 bases are TGTGCCAGCAGCTTTAGATCGGGAGAGGGAGAGACCCAGTACTTC. Complete variable domain (other parts from reference TRBV7-9 and TRBJ2-5): DTGVSQNPRHKITKRGQNVTFRCDPISEHNRLYWYRQTLGQGPEFLTYFQNEAQLEKSRLLSDRFSAERPKGSFSTLEIQRTEQGDSAMYLCASSFRSGEGETQYFGPGTRLLVL.

This clonotype came up many times. The chain has TRBV5-1 and TRBJ2-6, with 7 bases aligning to TRBD1. Per germline, CDR1 SGHRS and CDR2 YFSETQ. The V and J ends lost 8 bases and 2 bases, in that order; junction bases with no gene match: 4. CDR3 size: 14 residues. CDR3 in DNA: TGCGCCAGTAAACAGGGGACTGGGGCCAACGTCCTGACTTTC. It yields the protein CASKQGTGANVLTF.

There are many counts of this clonotype. The rearrangement links TRBV9 to TRBJ2-3; 9 bases align to TRBD2. Trimming removed 0 bases from V and 6 bases from J; junction bases left unmatched: 5. Germline V lookup: CDR1 SGDLS, CDR2 YYNGEE. The CDR3 is made up of 15 amino acids. The CDR3 protein is CASSVEGLAWDTQYF. The CDR3 nucleotides read TGTGCCAGCAGCGTAGAGGGACTAGCTTGGGATACGCAGTATTTT. Full variable domain (rest looked up from reference TRBV9 and TRBJ2-3): DSGVTQTPKHLITATGQRVTLRCSPRSGDLSVYWYQQSLDQGLQFLIQYYNGEERAKGNILERFSAQQFPDLHSELNLSSLELGDSALYFCASSVEGLAWDTQYFGPGTRLTVL.

For this clonotype: This may come from a read error, since a much larger clone is one base off. The chain employs TRBV7-2 and TRBJ2-5; 10 bases align to TRBD2. This CDR3 comprises 16 residues. CDR1 and CDR2 from the germline V gene are SGHTA and FQGNSA. J lost 4 bases, V lost 6 bases, and 11 bases had no gene match. CDR3 loop: CASRRPPSGRSETQYF. CDR3 DNA: TGTGCCAGCAGACGCCCTCCTAGCGGGAGATCAGAGACCCAGTACTTC.

This clonotype showed up many times. The chain couples TRBV29-1 to TRBJ1-1; weak D call: TRBD1 (6 bases). There are 11 residues in the CDR3. Germline V gene data show CDR1 as SQVTM and CDR2 as ANQGSEA. V dropped 6 bases and J dropped 8 bases, with 13 bases sitting between them. The DNA for the CDR3 is TGCAGCGTAGCTAGAGGGACAGAAGCTTTCTTT. Encoded protein: CSVARGTEAFF.

This clonotype came up many times. The chain links TRBV4-2 to TRBJ1-5; 8 nucleotides agree with TRBD1. The trim removed 3 bases at V and 5 bases at J, leaving 6 bases unmatched. Looked up from germline, CDR1 is LGHNA and CDR2 is YNFKEQ. The CDR3 extends over 15 amino acids. The CDR3 spells CASSQTGATYQPQHF. The CDR3 nucleotides are TGTGCCAGCAGCCAGACAGGGGCCACATATCAGCCCCAGCATTTT.

This clonotype was seen more than once but under ten times. The chain recombines TRBV7-9 with TRBJ2-7; 7 positions agree with TRBD2. Per germline, CDR1 SEHNR and CDR2 FQNEAQ (reference sequence). The CDR3 sequence is 13 residues long. Germline trimming cut 3 bases from V and 3 bases from J; bases unmatched to any gene: 2. Here the CDR3 reads CASSFSSGYEQYF. For the CDR3, the DNA is TGTGCCAGCAGCTTCTCTAGCGGCTACGAGCAGTACTTC.

In its sample, this clonotype was seen many times. V is TRBV15 and J is TRBJ2-3; possibly TRBD2 for D (5 bases). Trimming cost V 4 bases and J 6 bases, with 17 bases left between them. Germline V gene data show CDR1 as LNHNV and CDR2 as YYDKDF (reference sequence). The CDR3 consists of 15 residues. CDR3 sequence: CATSTIPGLVDTQYF. The CDR3, as DNA: TGTGCCACCAGCACAATTCCAGGACTCGTGGATACGCAGTATTTT.

This clonotype turned up a few times. The chain recombines TRBV5-1 with TRBJ2-5; TRBD2 is a possible D gene (6 bases). The last part of the DNA fits TRBJ2-7 better; the J call may be wrong. The germline V gene encodes CDR1 SGHRS and CDR2 YFSETQ. The CDR3 totals 13 residues. The CDR3 protein is CASTNSGYHEQYF. For the CDR3, the DNA is TGCGCCAGCACCAATAGCGGCTACCACGAGCAGTACTTC.

This clonotype was observed at least ten times. The J gene is TRBJ2-5, the V gene TRBV27; D uncertain. This CDR3 has 13 residues. V was trimmed by 5 bases and J by 4 bases, leaving 11 bases between them. Germline lookup yields CDR1 MNHEY and CDR2 SMNVEV (reference sequence). CDR3: CASSGAPPETQYF. CDR3 sequence (DNA): TGTGCCAGCAGTGGCGCCCCCCCAGAGACCCAGTACTTC.

This clonotype was counted at least ten times. The J gene is TRBJ2-2, the V gene TRBV29-1; D might be TRBD2 (5 bases). The germline V gene has CDR1 SQVTM and CDR2 ANQGSEA. Trimming shortened V by 4 bases and J by 0 bases, and 9 bases separated the two germline ends. The CDR3 runs 14 residues. CDR3 sequence: CSVGARANTGELFF. In DNA, the CDR3 is TGCAGCGTTGGGGCGCGGGCGAACACCGGGGAGCTGTTTTTT.

This clonotype was seen at least ten times. The chain joins TRBV27 to TRBJ2-1; D remains ambiguous. This CDR3 region has 13 residues. The V gene's germline CDR1 is MNHEY and CDR2 SMNVEV (reference sequence). The V and J ends lost 7 bases and 7 bases respectively, with 14 bases between them. The CDR3 region is CASMRWGGNEQFF. DNA for the CDR3: TGTGCCAGCATGAGATGGGGTGGGAATGAGCAGTTCTTC.

The chain joins TRBV7-8 to TRBJ2-5, with no clear D. The length of the CDR3 is 15 residues. V was clipped by 1 base and J by 5 bases, with 14 bases between them. Germline assignment: CDR1 SGHVS and CDR2 FQNEAQ. The DNA of the CDR3 is TGTGCCAGCAGCTTAGTGGCGAGCATGGGGGAGACCCAGTACTTC. Translating gives CASSLVASMGETQYF.

This clonotype showed up just a few times. The chain employs TRBV6-1 and TRBJ2-3; D is unresolved. The germline V gene has CDR1 MNHNS and CDR2 SASEGT. Between the trimmed V and J ends, which lost 5 bases and 5 bases, there was a span of 14 bases. The CDR3 has 14 residues. CDR3 sequence: CASSKNPDVDTQYF. Here the CDR3 DNA reads TGTGCCAGCAGTAAGAACCCAGACGTAGATACGCAGTATTTT.